This TCR beta chain is from a study of blood T cell repertoires in COVID-19. Study context: Acute and convalescent COVID-19 samples came from the United States, Italy and Spain.

The germline V gene has CDR1 SEHNR and CDR2 FQNEAQ (reference sequence). V lost 5 bases and J lost 0, with 11 bases in between. The CDR3 runs to 15 residues. Method: immunoSEQ multiplex PCR; TCRdb's copy keeps in-frame clones and lacks some. The sample yields roughly 220,000 clones, 75% to 90% seen once. This receptor was identified in a woman of 80 years or more with COVID-19, enrolled during active disease. The specimen was peripheral blood. The gene calls are TRBV7-9 and TRBJ1-5, with a weak D call TRBD1 (6 bases). CDR3 in DNA: TGTGCCAGCAGCCGCGACAGGTCTAGCAATCAGCCCCAGCATTTT. It codes for CASSRDRSSNQPQHF.